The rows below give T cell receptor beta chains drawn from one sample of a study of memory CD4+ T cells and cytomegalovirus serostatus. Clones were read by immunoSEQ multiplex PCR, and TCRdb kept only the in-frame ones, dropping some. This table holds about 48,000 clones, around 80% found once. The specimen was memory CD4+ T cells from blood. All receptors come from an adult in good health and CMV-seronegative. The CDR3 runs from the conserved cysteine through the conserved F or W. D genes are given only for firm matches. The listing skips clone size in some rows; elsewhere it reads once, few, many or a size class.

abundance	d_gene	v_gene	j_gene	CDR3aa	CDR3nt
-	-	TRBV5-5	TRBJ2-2	CASSFEAQNTGELFF	TGTGCCAGCAGCTTTGAAGCGCAGAACACCGGGGAGCTGTTTTTT
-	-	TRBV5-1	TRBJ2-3	CASSFGGPTDTQYF	TGCGCCAGCAGCTTCGGCGGGCCCACAGATACGCAGTATTTT
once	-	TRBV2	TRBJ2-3	CASSEPSGADTQYF	TGTGCCAGCAGTGAACCGTCTGGGGCAGATACGCAGTATTTT
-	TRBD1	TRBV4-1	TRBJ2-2	CASSQGGKGARTGELFF	TGCGCCAGCAGCCAAGGGGGTAAGGGGGCAAGGACCGGGGAGCTGTTTTTT
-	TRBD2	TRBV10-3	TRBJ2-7	CAINPAGGSYEQYF	TGTGCCATCAATCCTGCGGGGGGCTCCTACGAGCAGTACTTC
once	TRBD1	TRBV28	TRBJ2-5	CASRGGDRPYRGTQYF	TGTGCCAGCCGAGGGGGCGACAGACCGTATCGTGGTACCCAGTACTTC
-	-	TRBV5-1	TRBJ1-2	CASSPDVDYGYTF	TGCGCCAGCAGCCCGGACGTGGACTATGGCTACACCTTC
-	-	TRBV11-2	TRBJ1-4	CASSTLRTSDGGKLFF	TGTGCCAGCAGCACTCTTCGGACGTCGGACGGGGGAAAACTGTTTTTT
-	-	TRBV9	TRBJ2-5	CASSVVGQETQYF	TGTGCCAGCAGCGTAGTAGGACAAGAGACCCAGTACTTC
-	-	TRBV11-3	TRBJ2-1	CASSLYGNSEQFF	TGTGCCAGCAGCTTATACGGGAATAGTGAGCAGTTCTTC
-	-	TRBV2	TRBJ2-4	CASKGPAKNIQYF	TGTGCCAGCAAGGGGCCCGCCAAAAACATTCAGTACTTC
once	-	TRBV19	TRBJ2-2	CASSVQGIGELFF	TGTGCCAGTAGTGTCCAGGGGATCGGGGAGCTGTTTTTT
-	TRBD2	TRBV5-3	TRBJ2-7	CARSLSGTRKYEQYF	TGTGCCAGAAGCTTGAGCGGGACTAGAAAGTACGAGCAGTACTTC
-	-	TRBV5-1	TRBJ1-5	CASSPEGVDQPQHF	TGCGCCAGCAGCCCCGAGGGGGTGGATCAGCCCCAGCATTTT
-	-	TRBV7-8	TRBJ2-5	CASSLGYQAGETQYF	TGTGCCAGCAGCTTAGGTTATCAAGCGGGAGAGACCCAGTACTTC
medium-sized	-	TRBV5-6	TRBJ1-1	CASSWGVRTEAFF	TGTGCCAGCAGTTGGGGGGTGCGGACTGAAGCTTTCTTT
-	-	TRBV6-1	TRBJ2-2	CASSEGGGTRRNTGELFF	TGTGCCAGCAGTGAAGGGGGTGGGACCCGAAGGAACACCGGGGAGCTGTTTTTT
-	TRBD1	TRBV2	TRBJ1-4	CASMVDRGRAEKLFF	TGTGCCAGCATGGTAGACAGGGGGCGAGCTGAAAAACTGTTTTTT
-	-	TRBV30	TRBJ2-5	CAWSVGGRETQYF	TGTGCCTGGAGTGTGGGTGGGAGGGAGACCCAGTACTTC
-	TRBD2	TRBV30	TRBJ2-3	CAWSQAGGPGTDTQYF	TGTGCCTGGAGTCAGGCGGGGGGGCCGGGCACAGATACGCAGTATTTT
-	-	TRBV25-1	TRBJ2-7	CASRGHGISYEQYF	TGTGCCAGCCGAGGACATGGTATTTCCTACGAGCAGTACTTC
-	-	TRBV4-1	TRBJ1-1	CASRGILKDTEAFF	TGCGCCAGCAGGGGGATCTTAAAAGACACTGAAGCTTTCTTT
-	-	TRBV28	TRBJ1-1	CASSFLRGAGTEAFF	TGTGCCAGCAGTTTTCTTCGGGGGGCTGGTACTGAAGCTTTCTTT
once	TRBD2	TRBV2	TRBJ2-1	CASKRGGAGNEQFF	TGTGCCAGCAAGCGCGGGGGGGCCGGTAATGAGCAGTTCTTC
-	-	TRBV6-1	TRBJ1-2	CASSELSNYGYTF	TGTGCCAGCAGTGAACTCTCGAACTATGGCTACACCTTC
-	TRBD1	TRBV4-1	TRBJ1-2	CASSQDRGGYGYTF	TGCGCCAGCAGCCAAGACAGGGGGGGCTATGGCTACACCTTC
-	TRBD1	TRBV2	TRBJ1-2	CASSYSGTGQGYTF	TGTGCCAGCAGTTACAGTGGGACAGGGCAGGGCTACACCTTC
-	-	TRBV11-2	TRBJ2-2	CASRWDNANTGELFF	TGTGCCAGCAGGTGGGACAACGCGAACACCGGGGAGCTGTTTTTT
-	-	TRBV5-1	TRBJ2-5	CASSSLTGTETQYF	TGCGCCAGCAGCTCTCTAACAGGGACAGAGACCCAGTACTTC
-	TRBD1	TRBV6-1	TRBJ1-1	CASSAQGADTEAFF	TGTGCCAGCAGTGCGCAGGGGGCGGACACTGAAGCTTTCTTT
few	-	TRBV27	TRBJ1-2	CASSDNYGYTF	TGTGCCAGCAGTGATAACTATGGCTACACCTTC
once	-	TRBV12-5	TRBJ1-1	CASGAGLNTEAFF	TGTGCTAGTGGTGCCGGATTGAACACTGAAGCTTTCTTT
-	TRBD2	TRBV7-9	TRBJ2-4	CASSLVAGLTKNIQYF	TGTGCCAGCAGCTTGGTAGCGGGATTGACCAAAAACATTCAGTACTTC
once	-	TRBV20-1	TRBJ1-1	CSAHRVSEAFF	TGCAGTGCTCACAGGGTCTCTGAAGCTTTCTTT
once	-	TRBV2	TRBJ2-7	CASSLGAEAYEQYF	TGTGCCAGCAGTCTGGGCGCGGAGGCCTACGAGCAGTACTTC
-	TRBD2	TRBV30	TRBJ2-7	CACKLAWEQYF	TGTGCCTGCAAACTAGCGTGGGAGCAGTACTTC
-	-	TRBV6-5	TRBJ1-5	CASSYDRVQMPQPQHF	TGTGCCAGCAGTTACGACCGGGTACAAATGCCCCAGCCCCAGCATTTT
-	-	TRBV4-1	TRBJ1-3	CASSQEAVPSGNTIYF	TGCGCCAGCAGCCAAGAGGCAGTCCCCTCTGGAAACACCATATATTTT
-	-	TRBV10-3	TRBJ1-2	CAISEPGQPHYGYTF	TGTGCCATCAGTGAGCCCGGACAGCCGCACTATGGCTACACCTTC
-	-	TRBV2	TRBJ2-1	CASSGYSEEQFF	TGTGCCAGCAGTGGGTACTCAGAAGAGCAGTTCTTC